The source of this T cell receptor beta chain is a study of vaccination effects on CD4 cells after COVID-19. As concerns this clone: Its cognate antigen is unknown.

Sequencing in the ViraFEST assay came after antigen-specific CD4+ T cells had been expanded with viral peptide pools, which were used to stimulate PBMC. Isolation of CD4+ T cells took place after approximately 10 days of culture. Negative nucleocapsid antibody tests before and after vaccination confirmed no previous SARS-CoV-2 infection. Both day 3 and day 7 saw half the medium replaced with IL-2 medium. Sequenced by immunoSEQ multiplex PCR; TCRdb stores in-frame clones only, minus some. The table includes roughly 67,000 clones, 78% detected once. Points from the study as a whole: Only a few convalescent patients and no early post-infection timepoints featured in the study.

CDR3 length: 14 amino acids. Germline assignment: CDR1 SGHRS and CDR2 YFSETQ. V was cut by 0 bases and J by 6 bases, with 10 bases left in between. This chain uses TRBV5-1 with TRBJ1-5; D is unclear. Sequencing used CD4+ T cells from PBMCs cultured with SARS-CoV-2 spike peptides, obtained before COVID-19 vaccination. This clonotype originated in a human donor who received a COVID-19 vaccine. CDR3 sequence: CASSLEGGGQPQHF. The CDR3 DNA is TGCGCCAGCAGCTTGGAGGGTGGAGGTCAGCCCCAGCATTTT.